This TCR beta chain was profiled in a study of identical twins. Notes on the study in general: Memory repertoires lacked the insertion deficit that abundant cord blood beta clonotypes showed. Cross-sectional statistical analysis, not tracking of the same donors, underpinned the conclusions. Twins shared out-of-frame alpha sequences with excess low generation probability.

TCRdb called the 5' RACE reads again in MiXCR, with one record for every CDR3 protein. The sample lists about 530,000 distinct CDR3 sequences; roughly 15% were seen once. Regarding this clonotype: Antigen: not known.

The V and J ends lost 6 bases and 9 bases, in that order; junction bases with no gene match: 9. The length of the CDR3 is 15 residues. These same data were also listed under a study on yellow fever vaccine responses in identical twins.

The sample comprised CD4+ T cells sorted from blood. The sequence was collected from a woman aged 18-29 years in good health. V gene TRBV12-3 or TRBV12-4 combines with J gene TRBJ2-1; TRBD2 matches at 12 bases. The CDR3 DNA is TGTGCCAGCAGGCTAGCGGGAGGGCCTTTTATTGAGCAGTTCTTC. Protein sequence: CASRLAGGPFIEQFF.